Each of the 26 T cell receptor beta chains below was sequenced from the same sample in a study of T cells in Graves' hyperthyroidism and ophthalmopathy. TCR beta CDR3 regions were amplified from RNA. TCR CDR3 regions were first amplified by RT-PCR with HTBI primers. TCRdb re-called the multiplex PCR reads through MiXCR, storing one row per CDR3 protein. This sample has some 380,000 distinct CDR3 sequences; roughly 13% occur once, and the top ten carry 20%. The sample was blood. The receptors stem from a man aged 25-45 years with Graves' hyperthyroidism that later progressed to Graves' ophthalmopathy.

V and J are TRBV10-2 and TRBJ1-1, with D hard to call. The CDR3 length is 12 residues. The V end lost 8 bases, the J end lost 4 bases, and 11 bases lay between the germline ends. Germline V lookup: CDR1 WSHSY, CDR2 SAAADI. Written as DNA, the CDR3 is TGCGCCAGCGCCGGACTTACCACTGAAGCTTTCTTT. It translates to CASAGLTTEAFF.

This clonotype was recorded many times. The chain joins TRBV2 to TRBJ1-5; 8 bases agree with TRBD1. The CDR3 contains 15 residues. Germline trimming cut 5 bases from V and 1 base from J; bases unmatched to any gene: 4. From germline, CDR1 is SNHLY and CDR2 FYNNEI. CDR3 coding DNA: TGTGCCAGCAGTTGGACAGGGCTAAGCAATCAGCCCCAGCATTTT. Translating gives CASSWTGLSNQPQHF.

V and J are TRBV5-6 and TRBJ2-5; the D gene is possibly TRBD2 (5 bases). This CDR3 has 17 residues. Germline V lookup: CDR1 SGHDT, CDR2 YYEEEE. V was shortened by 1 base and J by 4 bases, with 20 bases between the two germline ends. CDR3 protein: CASSLKGLGSSRETQYF. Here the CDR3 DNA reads TGTGCCAGCAGCTTGAAAGGACTTGGTTCGAGTAGAGAGACCCAGTACTTC. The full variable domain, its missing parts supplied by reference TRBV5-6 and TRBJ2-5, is DAGVTQSPTHLIKTRGQQVTLRCSPKSGHDTVSWYQQALGQGPQFIFQYYEEEERQRGNFPDRFSGHQFPNYSSELNVNALLLGDSALYLCASSLKGLGSSRETQYFGPGTRLLVL.

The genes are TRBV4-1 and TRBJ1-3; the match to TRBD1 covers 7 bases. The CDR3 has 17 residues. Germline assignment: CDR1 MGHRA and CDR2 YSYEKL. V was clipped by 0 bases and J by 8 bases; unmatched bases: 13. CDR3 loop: CASSQDSETGKRDTIYF. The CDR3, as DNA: TGCGCCAGCAGCCAAGATTCCGAGACAGGGAAAAGAGACACCATATATTTT.

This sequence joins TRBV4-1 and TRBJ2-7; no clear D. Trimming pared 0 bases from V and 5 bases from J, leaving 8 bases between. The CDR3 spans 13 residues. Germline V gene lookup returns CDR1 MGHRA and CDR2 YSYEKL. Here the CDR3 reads CASSQERSDEQYF. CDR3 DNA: TGCGCCAGCAGCCAAGAACGGTCGGACGAGCAGTACTTC.

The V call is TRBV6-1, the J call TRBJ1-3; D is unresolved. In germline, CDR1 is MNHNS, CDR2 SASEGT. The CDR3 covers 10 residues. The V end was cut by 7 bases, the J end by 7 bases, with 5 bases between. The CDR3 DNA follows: TGTGCCAGCAACGAGAACACCATATATTTT. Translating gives CASNENTIYF.

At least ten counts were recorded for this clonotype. This CDR3 is CASSAGTGTGNTF. The CDR3 nucleotides are TGTGCCAGCAGCGCCGGGACAGGGACAGGGAACACCTTC. V usage is TRBV7-2 and J usage is TRBJ1-2, with TRBD1 matching over 9 bases. The CDR3 totals 13 residues. CDR1 SGHTA and CDR2 FQGNSA come from the germline V gene. With 5 bases clipped from V and 12 bases from J, the junction kept 10 bases outside the gene matches.

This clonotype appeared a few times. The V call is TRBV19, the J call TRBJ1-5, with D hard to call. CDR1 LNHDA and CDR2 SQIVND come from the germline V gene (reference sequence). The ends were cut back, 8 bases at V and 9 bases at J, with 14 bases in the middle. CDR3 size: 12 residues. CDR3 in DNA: TGTGCCAGTGGGGAGGGCTCGGGGCCCCAGCATTTT. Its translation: CASGEGSGPQHF.

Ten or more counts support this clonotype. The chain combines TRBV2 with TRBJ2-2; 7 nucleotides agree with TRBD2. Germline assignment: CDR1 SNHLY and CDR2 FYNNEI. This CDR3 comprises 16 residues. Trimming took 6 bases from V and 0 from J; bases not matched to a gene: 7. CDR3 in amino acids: CASRPGGGSNTGELFF. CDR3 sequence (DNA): TGTGCCAGCAGGCCTGGCGGGGGATCGAACACCGGGGAGCTGTTTTTT.

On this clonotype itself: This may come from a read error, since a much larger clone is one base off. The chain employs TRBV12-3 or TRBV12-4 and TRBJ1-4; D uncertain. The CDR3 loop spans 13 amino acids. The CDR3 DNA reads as TGTGTCAGCAGTAACACAGTCTCTGAAAAACTGTTTTTT. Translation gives CVSSNTVSEKLFF.

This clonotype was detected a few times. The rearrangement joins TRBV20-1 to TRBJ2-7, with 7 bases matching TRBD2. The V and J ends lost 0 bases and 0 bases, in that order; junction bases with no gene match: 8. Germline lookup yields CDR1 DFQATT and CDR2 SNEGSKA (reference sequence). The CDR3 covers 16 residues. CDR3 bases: TGCAGTGCTAGAGATGTTAGGGGCGGGAGCTCCTACGAGCAGTACTTC. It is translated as CSARDVRGGSSYEQYF.

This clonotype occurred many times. The CDR3 is CASSLPAWGTEAFF. CDR3 DNA: TGTGCCAGCAGTTTACCCGCTTGGGGGACTGAAGCTTTCTTT. The chain uses TRBV28 and TRBJ1-1, with D possibly TRBD1 on 5 matching bases. CDR3 length: 14 residues. CDR1 is MDHEN, CDR2 SYDVKM, per germline. Trimming left V 2 bases short and J 5 bases short, with 12 bases between.

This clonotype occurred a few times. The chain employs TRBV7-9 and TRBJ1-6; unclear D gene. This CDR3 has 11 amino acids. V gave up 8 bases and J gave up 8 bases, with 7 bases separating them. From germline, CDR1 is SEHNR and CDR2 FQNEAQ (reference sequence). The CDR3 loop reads CASGADSPLHF. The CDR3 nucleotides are TGTGCCAGCGGCGCCGATTCACCCCTCCACTTT. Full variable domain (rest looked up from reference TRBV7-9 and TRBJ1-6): DTGVSQNPRHKITKRGQNVTFRCDPISEHNRLYWYRQTLGQGPEFLTYFQNEAQLEKSRLLSDRFSAERPKGSFSTLEIQRTEQGDSAMYLCASGADSPLHFGNGTRLTVT.

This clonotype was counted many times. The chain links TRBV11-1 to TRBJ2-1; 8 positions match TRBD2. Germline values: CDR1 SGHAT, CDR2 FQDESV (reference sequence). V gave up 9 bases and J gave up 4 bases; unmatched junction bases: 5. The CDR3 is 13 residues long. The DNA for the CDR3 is TGTGCCAGTTCACTAGCGGAGTACAATGAGCAGTTCTTC. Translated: CASSLAEYNEQFF.

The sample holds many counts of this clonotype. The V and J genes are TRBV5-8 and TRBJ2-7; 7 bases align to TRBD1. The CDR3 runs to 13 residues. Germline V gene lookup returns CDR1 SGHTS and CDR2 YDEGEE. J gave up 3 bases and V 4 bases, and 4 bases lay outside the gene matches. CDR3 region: CASSKWDSYEQYF. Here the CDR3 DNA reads TGTGCCAGCAGCAAATGGGACAGCTACGAGCAGTACTTC.

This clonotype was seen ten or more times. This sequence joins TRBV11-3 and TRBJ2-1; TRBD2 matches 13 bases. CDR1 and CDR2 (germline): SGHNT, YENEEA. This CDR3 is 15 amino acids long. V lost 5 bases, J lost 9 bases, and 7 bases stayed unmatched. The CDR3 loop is CASSQAGLAGLEQFF. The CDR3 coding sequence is TGTGCCAGCAGCCAGGCGGGACTAGCGGGGCTTGAGCAGTTCTTC.

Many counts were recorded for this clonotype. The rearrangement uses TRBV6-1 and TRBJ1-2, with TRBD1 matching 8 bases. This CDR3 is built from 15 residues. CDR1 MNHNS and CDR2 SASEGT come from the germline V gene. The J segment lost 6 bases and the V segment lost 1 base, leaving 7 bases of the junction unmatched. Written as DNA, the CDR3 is TGTGCCAGCAGTGAAGGTCCAGGGGGCGCCGATGGCTACACCTTC. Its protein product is CASSEGPGGADGYTF.

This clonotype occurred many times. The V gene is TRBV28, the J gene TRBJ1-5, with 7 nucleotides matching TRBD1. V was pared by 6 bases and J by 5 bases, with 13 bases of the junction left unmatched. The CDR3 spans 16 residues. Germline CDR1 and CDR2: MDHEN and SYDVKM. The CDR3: CASSPIDREEDQPQHF. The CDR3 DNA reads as TGTGCCAGCAGCCCTATTGACAGGGAGGAGGATCAGCCCCAGCATTTT.

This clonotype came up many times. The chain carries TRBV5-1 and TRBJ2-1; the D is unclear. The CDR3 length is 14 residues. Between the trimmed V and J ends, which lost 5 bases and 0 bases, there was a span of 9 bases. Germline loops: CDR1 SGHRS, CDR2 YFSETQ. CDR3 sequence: CASRSVSSYNEQFF. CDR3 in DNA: TGCGCCAGCAGATCGGTTAGCTCCTACAATGAGCAGTTCTTC.

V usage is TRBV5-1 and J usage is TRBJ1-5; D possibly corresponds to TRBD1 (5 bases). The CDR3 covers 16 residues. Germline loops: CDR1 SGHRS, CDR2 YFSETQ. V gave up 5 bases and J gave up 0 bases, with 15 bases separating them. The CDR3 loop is CASSSGAGDSNQPQHF. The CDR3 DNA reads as TGCGCCAGCAGTTCTGGGGCGGGGGATAGCAATCAGCCCCAGCATTTT. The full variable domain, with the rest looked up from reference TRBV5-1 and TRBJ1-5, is KAGVTQTPRYLIKTRGQQVTLSCSPISGHRSVSWYQQTPGQGLQFLFEYFSETQRNKGNFPGRFSGRQFSNSRSEMNVSTLELGDSALYLCASSSGAGDSNQPQHFGDGTRLSIL.

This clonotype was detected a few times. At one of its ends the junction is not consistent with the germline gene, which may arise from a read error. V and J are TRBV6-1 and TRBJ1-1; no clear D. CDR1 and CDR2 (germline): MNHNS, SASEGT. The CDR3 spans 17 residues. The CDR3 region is CAGSPRGVLWMNTEAFF. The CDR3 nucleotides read TGTGCCGGCAGCCCCCGCGGGGTGTTGTGGATGAACACTGAAGCTTTCTTT.

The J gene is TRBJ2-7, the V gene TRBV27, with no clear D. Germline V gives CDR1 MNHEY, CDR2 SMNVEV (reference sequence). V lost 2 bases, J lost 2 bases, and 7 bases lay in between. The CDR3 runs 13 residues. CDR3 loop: CASSLRATYEQYF. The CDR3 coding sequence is TGTGCCAGCAGTTTAAGGGCCACCTACGAGCAGTACTTC.

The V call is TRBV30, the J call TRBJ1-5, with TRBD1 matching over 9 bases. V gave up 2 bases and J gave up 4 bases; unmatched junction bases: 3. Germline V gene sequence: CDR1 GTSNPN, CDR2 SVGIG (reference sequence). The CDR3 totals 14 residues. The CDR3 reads CAWSFGQGNQPQHF. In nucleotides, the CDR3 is TGTGCCTGGAGTTTCGGACAGGGGAATCAGCCCCAGCATTTT. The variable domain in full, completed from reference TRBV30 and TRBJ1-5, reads SQTIHQWPATLVQPVGSPLSLECTVEGTSNPNLYWYRQAAGRGLQLLFYSVGIGQISSEVPQNLSASRPQDRQFILSSKKLLLSDSGFYLCAWSFGQGNQPQHFGDGTRLSIL.

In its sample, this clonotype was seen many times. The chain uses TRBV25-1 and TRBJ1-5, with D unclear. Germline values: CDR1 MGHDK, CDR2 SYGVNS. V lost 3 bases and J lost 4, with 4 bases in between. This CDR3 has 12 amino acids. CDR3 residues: CASSEMNQPQHF. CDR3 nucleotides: TGTGCCAGCAGTGAGATGAATCAGCCCCAGCATTTT.

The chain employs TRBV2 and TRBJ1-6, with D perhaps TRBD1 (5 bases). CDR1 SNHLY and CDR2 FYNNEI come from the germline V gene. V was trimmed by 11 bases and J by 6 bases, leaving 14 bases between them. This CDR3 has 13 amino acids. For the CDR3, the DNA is TGTGCCGGACGTTTAGGGGCTAATTCACCCCTCCACTTT. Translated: CAGRLGANSPLHF.

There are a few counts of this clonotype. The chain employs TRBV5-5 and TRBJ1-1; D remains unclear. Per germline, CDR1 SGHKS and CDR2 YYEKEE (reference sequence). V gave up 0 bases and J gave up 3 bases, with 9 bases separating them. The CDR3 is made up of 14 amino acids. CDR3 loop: CASSLASVDTEAFF. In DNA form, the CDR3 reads TGTGCCAGCAGCTTGGCGTCGGTGGACACTGAAGCTTTCTTT.